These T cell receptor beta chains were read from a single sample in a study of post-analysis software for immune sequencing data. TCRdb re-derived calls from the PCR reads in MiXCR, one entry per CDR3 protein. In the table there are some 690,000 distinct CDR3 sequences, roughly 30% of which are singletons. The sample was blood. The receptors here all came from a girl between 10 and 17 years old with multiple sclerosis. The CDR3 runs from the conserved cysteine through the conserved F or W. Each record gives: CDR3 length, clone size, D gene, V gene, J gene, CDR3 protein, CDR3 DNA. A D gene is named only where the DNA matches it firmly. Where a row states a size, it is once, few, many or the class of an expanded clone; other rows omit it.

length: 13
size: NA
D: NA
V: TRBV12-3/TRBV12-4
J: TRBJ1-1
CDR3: CASNIGGGTEAFF
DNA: TGTGCCAGCAATATCGGGGGGGGCACTGAAGCTTTCTTT

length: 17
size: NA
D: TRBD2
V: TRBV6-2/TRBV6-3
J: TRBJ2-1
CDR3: CASSRPISGSSYNEQFF
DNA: TGTGCCAGCAGTCGCCCCATCAGCGGGAGCTCCTACAATGAGCAGTTCTTC

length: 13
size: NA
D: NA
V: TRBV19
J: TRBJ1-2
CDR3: CASSTGQDYGYTF
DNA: TGTGCCAGTAGTACCGGACAAGACTATGGCTACACCTTC

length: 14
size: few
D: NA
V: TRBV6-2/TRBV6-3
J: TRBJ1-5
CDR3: CASTRGGNNQPQHF
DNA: TGTGCCTCCACCCGGGGGGGCAACAATCAGCCCCAGCATTTT

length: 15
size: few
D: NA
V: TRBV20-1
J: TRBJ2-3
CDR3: CSAPQGELIPDTQYF
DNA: TGCAGTGCTCCACAGGGTGAGCTGATCCCAGATACGCAGTATTTT

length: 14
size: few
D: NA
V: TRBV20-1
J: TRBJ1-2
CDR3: CSAILGPGGYGYTF
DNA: TGCAGTGCTATTCTCGGCCCGGGAGGATATGGCTACACCTTC

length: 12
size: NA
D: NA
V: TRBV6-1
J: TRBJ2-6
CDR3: CAINSGANVLTF
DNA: TGTGCCATCAACTCTGGGGCCAACGTCCTGACTTTC

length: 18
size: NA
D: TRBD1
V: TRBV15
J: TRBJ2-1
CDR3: CATSRGLWTGEPRNEQFF
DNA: TGTGCCACCAGCAGAGGGTTATGGACAGGGGAGCCTCGCAATGAGCAGTTCTTC

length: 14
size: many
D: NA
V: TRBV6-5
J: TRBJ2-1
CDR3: CASSPLVFYNEQFF
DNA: TGTGCCAGCAGCCCCTTGGTGTTCTACAATGAGCAGTTCTTC

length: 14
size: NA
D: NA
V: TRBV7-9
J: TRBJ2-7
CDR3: CASSSGGRVNEQYF
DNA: TGTGCCAGCAGCTCTGGGGGGCGCGTGAACGAGCAGTACTTC

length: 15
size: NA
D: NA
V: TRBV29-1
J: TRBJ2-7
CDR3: CSVEASRGSSYEQYF
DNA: TGCAGCGTTGAGGCCTCCCGGGGATCCTCCTACGAGCAGTACTTC

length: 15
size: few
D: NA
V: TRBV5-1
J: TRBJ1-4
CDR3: CASSSGTSGQEKLFF
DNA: TGCGCCAGCAGCTCGGGGACCTCCGGACAAGAAAAACTGTTTTTT

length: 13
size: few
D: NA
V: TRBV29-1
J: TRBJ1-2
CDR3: CSVEMGATGGYTF
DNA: TGCAGCGTTGAAATGGGAGCAACGGGTGGCTACACCTTC

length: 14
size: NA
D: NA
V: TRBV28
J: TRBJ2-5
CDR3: CASSFHRDTLEQYF
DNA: TGTGCCAGCAGTTTCCACAGGGACACCTTGGAGCAGTACTTC

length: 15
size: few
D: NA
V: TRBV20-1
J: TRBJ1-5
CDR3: CSAIGHPYSNQPQHF
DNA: TGCAGTGCTATCGGGCACCCTTATAGCAATCAGCCCCAGCATTTT

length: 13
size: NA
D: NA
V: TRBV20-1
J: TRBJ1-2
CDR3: CSARGRINYGYTF
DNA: TGCAGTGCTAGAGGGCGAATAAACTATGGCTACACCTTC

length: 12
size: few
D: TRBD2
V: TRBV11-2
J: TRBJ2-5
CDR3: CASSYIAGTQYF
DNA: TGTGCCAGCAGCTACATAGCGGGGACCCAGTACTTC